This T cell receptor beta chain originates from a study of cytomegalovirus exposure and HLA in healthy donors. Study background: The 95 to 150 validation repertoires, a later analysis reported, used the same platform as the 666 first-cohort repertoires.

Comment on this clone: Its antigen is not identified.

Trimming at V came to 0 bases and at J to 0 bases, leaving 7 bases not matched to a gene. CDR3 size: 18 residues. CDR1 and CDR2 from the germline V gene are WNHNN and SYGVQD (reference sequence). Whole-study results and caveats: According to a later analysis, TCR clusters from the first cohort tended to co-occur in the roughly 110 validation repertoires. It was reported that the classifier diagnosed cytomegalovirus status with high specificity and sensitivity in both the original and validation cohorts. Overall, about 160 TCR beta chains were annotated as cytomegalovirus-associated.

The protocol was immunoSEQ multiplex PCR, while the TCRdb copy is restricted to in-frame clones and leaves out a portion. This sample yields about 73,000 clones, of which 85% to 90% are seen a single time; roughly 3.8% belongs to the top ten. The V gene is TRBV10-1, the J gene TRBJ2-3; TRBD2 aligns across 9 bases. The sequencing sample was made of PBMCs. The receptor was derived from a woman aged 18-29 years in good health and CMV-seropositive. CDR3 sequence: CASSESTRLAGSTDTQYF. CDR3 bases: TGCGCCAGCAGTGAGTCGACGCGGCTAGCGGGAAGCACAGATACGCAGTATTTT.